This T cell receptor (beta chain) was sequenced for a study of T cell clonotyping in hematopoietic cell transplantation. Study background: Pretransplant recipient samples were taken after cytoreduction.

The repertoire was sequenced with immunoSEQ multiplex PCR; TCRdb's copy has only in-frame clones and lacks some. The data hold some 7,000 clones, with about 90% observed a single time. The time point: recipient sample about 28 days before transplant, after cytoreduction. The V and J ends lost 1 base and 8 bases respectively, with 10 bases between them. This CDR3 is 13 amino acids long. From germline, CDR1 is MGHRA and CDR2 YSYEKL. The chain links TRBV4-1 to TRBJ2-3; the D gene is possibly TRBD2 (5 bases). The origin of this receptor is a man aged 25 to 40 with acute myeloid leukemia. Some clones in this sample may be carry-over from other donors' samples. Sample: peripheral blood mononuclear cells, taken before stem cell transplant. The CDR3 loop is CASSQVEEGTQYF. Written as DNA, the CDR3 is TGCGCCAGCAGCCAAGTGGAGGAAGGTACGCAGTATTTT.